The clone carrying this T cell receptor beta chain came up many times. Its target is unknown. Germline V gene sequence: CDR1 SQVTM, CDR2 ANQGSEA. Between the trimmed V and J ends, which lost 7 bases and 7 bases, there was a span of 17 bases. The CDR3 has 13 residues. This record belongs to a study of T-cell reconstitution after alpha-beta-depleted transplantation in children. General study findings and limits: Approximately two months post-transplant, alpha-beta T cells reportedly originated from several hundred expanded graft clones. The authors attributed T-cell counts and diversity one year after transplant mostly to newly produced T cells.

Preparation of the TCRbeta library was carried out with unique molecular identifiers. TCRdb recomputed calls from the PCR reads with MiXCR, one row per CDR3 protein. The data hold approximately 1,000,000 distinct CDR3 sequences, with 25% to 35% observed a single time. The rearrangement uses TRBV29-1 and TRBJ2-1; tentatively, D is TRBD1 (5 bases). Specimen: PBMCs, mostly from graft donor cells, collected 360 days after TCRalphabeta/CD19-depleted stem cell transplant. The sequence derives from a boy in the first two years of life who had a stem cell transplant for SCID, so the T cells may come from the graft donor. CDR3 protein: CSARAIAWNEQFF. CDR3 sequence (DNA): TGCAGCGCCAGGGCTATCGCGTGGAATGAGCAGTTCTTC.